These 25 T cell receptor beta chains were sequenced from one sample in a study of OX40 agonist ivuxolimab in advanced cancers. The repertoire was sequenced with immunoSEQ multiplex PCR; TCRdb's copy has only in-frame clones and lacks some. The table lists approximately 62,000 clones, roughly 87% of them singletons. The source material was CD4+ or CD8+ T cells sorted from blood, sampled in a trial of the OX40 agonist ivuxolimab. The receptor source for this set is an adult with an advanced solid tumor such as melanoma, head and neck, liver or kidney cancer.

The rearrangement joins TRBV7-2 to TRBJ2-7, with TRBD2 as a possible D gene (5 bases). V lost 4 bases to trimming and J lost 1 base, with 20 bases between them. This CDR3 is built from 17 residues. In germline, CDR1 is SGHTA, CDR2 FQGNSA. CDR3 protein: CASSSRLGGAGSYEQYF. CDR3 bases: TGTGCCAGCAGCTCCCGCCTAGGAGGCGCCGGATCCTACGAGCAGTACTTC.

The rearrangement uses TRBV10-3 and TRBJ2-3; 7 bases are a match to TRBD2. The germline V gene has CDR1 ENHRY and CDR2 SYGVKD. The CDR3 covers 11 residues. V dropped 3 bases and J dropped 10; count of bases not matched to a gene: 1. The CDR3 protein is CAISDGGAQYF. The CDR3 coding sequence is TGTGCCATCAGTGATGGGGGGGCGCAGTATTTT.

This clone showed up just a few times. In the same sample, other DNA sequences code for this CDR3. V usage is TRBV6-1 and J usage is TRBJ2-6, with a possible D match to TRBD1 (5 bases). V was pared by 10 bases and J by 3 bases, with 16 bases between. The germline V gene encodes CDR1 MNHNS and CDR2 SASEGT. This CDR3 is 15 amino acids long. CDR3 coding DNA: TGTGCCATTTCGACAGCCCTTGGTGGGGCCAACGTCCTGACTTTC. It translates to CAISTALGGANVLTF.

V and J are TRBV28 and TRBJ1-4; D is unclear. Per germline, CDR1 MDHEN and CDR2 SYDVKM. There are 16 residues in the CDR3. Trimming pared 7 bases from V and 8 bases from J, leaving 23 bases between. In DNA, the CDR3 is TGTGCCAGCAAACCCTCAACCCGAGGGCTGGGAGAAAAACTGTTTTTT. Residues: CASKPSTRGLGEKLFF.

This sequence joins TRBV5-1 and TRBJ2-3; the match to TRBD1 covers 10 bases. This CDR3 is 16 amino acids long. Looked up from germline, CDR1 is SGHRS and CDR2 is YFSETQ. V shed 1 base, J shed 7 bases, and the junction held 9 bases outside the gene matches. CDR3 loop: CASSLQGTGATYTQYF. CDR3 nucleotides: TGCGCCAGCAGCTTGCAGGGGACAGGGGCCACTTATACGCAGTATTTT.

The chain couples TRBV5-1 to TRBJ1-2; no clear D gene. Trimming shortened V by 3 bases and J by 3 bases, and 15 bases separated the two germline ends. The CDR3 spans 15 residues. Germline CDR1 SGHRS, CDR2 YFSETQ. DNA for the CDR3: TGCGCCAGCAGCTCTCATACACCTGGGGACTATGGCTACACCTTC. Its translation: CASSSHTPGDYGYTF. Filled out from reference TRBV5-1 and TRBJ1-2, the complete variable domain reads KAGVTQTPRYLIKTRGQQVTLSCSPISGHRSVSWYQQTPGQGLQFLFEYFSETQRNKGNFPGRFSGRQFSNSRSEMNVSTLELGDSALYLCASSSHTPGDYGYTFGSGTRLTVV.

The chain joins TRBV6-6 to TRBJ2-7, with 10 bases that match TRBD1. CDR3 length equals 14 residues. V lost 7 bases and J lost 4; bases outside the gene matches: 7. The germline gives CDR1 MNHNY, CDR2 SVGAGI (reference sequence). The CDR3 here is CASKPGQGSYEQYF. The CDR3 region has the DNA TGTGCCAGCAAACCGGGACAGGGGTCTTACGAGCAGTACTTC.

J is TRBJ2-6 and V is TRBV11-2; tentatively, D is TRBD2 (6 bases). The germline gives CDR1 SGHAT, CDR2 FQNNGV. Between the trimmed V and J ends, which lost 2 bases and 2 bases, there was a span of 7 bases. CDR3 length: 15 amino acids. The chain's CDR3 is CASSLWGAGANVLTF. The CDR3 coding sequence is TGTGCCAGCAGCTTATGGGGGGCTGGGGCCAACGTCCTGACTTTC.

The rearrangement links TRBV6-4 to TRBJ1-1; D might be TRBD1 (6 bases). CDR3 length equals 13 residues. Germline loops: CDR1 MRHNA, CDR2 SNTAGT. Deletions cut 3 bases from V and 2 bases from J, with 7 bases between. The CDR3 reads CASSEDRNTEAFF. CDR3 coding DNA: TGTGCCAGCAGTGAGGACAGAAACACTGAAGCTTTCTTT.

The gene calls are TRBV7-9 and TRBJ2-5; 14 bases map to TRBD2. The CDR3 runs 17 residues. The germline V gene encodes CDR1 SEHNR and CDR2 FQNEAQ (reference sequence). J was trimmed by 4 bases and V by 5 bases; bases with no gene match: 9. The CDR3 is CASSRAGTSGRLETQYF. The CDR3 bases are TGTGCCAGCAGCCGAGCCGGGACTAGCGGGAGACTAGAGACCCAGTACTTC. Drawing the rest from reference TRBV7-9 and TRBJ2-5, the complete variable domain is DTGVSQNPRHKITKRGQNVTFRCDPISEHNRLYWYRQTLGQGPEFLTYFQNEAQLEKSRLLSDRFSAERPKGSFSTLEIQRTEQGDSAMYLCASSRAGTSGRLETQYFGPGTRLLVL.

CDR3 DNA sequence: TGCGCCAGCAGCCTCGAGGCAGGGCCGTACGAGCAGTACTTC. Residues: CASSLEAGPYEQYF. The rearrangement uses TRBV4-3 and TRBJ2-7, with D maybe TRBD1 (5 bases). The V and J ends lost 4 bases and 4 bases respectively, with 14 bases between them. The CDR3 is 14 residues long. CDR1 is LGHNA and CDR2 is YSLEER in the germline V gene.

This chain connects TRBV7-3 to TRBJ2-7; D uncertain. There are 16 residues in the CDR3. V lost 2 bases to trimming and J lost 0 bases, with 14 bases between them. Germline CDR1 reads SGHTA; CDR2 reads FQGTGA. The CDR3 coding sequence is TGTGCCAGCAGCTTAGGCAATAGCCTGAGCTCCTACGAGCAGTACTTC. Protein product: CASSLGNSLSSYEQYF.

This clone has a handful of counts. V and J are TRBV10-1 and TRBJ1-5; no reliable D call. Germline CDR1 is WNHNN and CDR2 is SYGVQD (reference sequence). The CDR3 totals 13 residues. The ends were cut back, 4 bases at V and 0 bases at J, with 4 bases in the middle. DNA for the CDR3: TGCGCCAGCAGTGGGGATAGCAATCAGCCCCAGCATTTT. Translation: CASSGDSNQPQHF.

CDR3 DNA sequence: TGTGCCAGCGCGGACAGCAACTATGGCTACACCTTC. It is translated as CASADSNYGYTF. The chain employs TRBV6-5 and TRBJ1-2, with TRBD1 as a possible D gene (6 bases). From germline, CDR1 is MNHEY and CDR2 SVGAGI. This CDR3 is built from 12 residues. Trimming shortened V by 8 bases and J by 2 bases, and 9 bases separated the two germline ends.

The rearrangement uses TRBV29-1 and TRBJ2-7; 9 nucleotides line up with TRBD1. This CDR3 has 17 amino acids. Per the germline V gene, CDR1 is SQVTM and CDR2 is ANQGSEA. V trimming: 2 bases; J trimming: 2 bases; junction bases outside the gene matches: 13. The CDR3 sequence is CSVEKYPGDRAPYEQYF. CDR3 bases: TGCAGCGTTGAAAAGTATCCAGGGGACAGGGCACCCTACGAGCAGTACTTC.

The chain links TRBV5-6 to TRBJ2-2; 7 nucleotides line up with TRBD2. Unmatched junction bases numbered 4, after V lost 0 bases and J lost 5 bases. The CDR3 contains 15 residues. Per the germline V gene, CDR1 is SGHDT and CDR2 is YYEEEE. CDR3 amino acids: CASSLAQGGTGELFF. The DNA of the CDR3 is TGTGCCAGCAGCTTGGCCCAGGGAGGGACCGGGGAGCTGTTTTTT.

The rearrangement joins TRBV5-1 to TRBJ2-3, with D tentatively TRBD1 or TRBD2 (6 bases each). Trimming left V 2 bases short and J 3 bases short, with 13 bases between. Germline loops: CDR1 SGHRS, CDR2 YFSETQ. The CDR3 sequence is 15 residues long. In nucleotides, the CDR3 is TGCGCCAGCAGCTTACAGGGAGGTCAGACAGATACGCAGTATTTT. Protein sequence: CASSLQGGQTDTQYF.

J is TRBJ2-5 and V is TRBV27; the D is unclear. The germline V and J ends were trimmed by 5 bases and 5 bases, with 12 bases remaining between them. The CDR3 extends over 13 amino acids. The germline V gene encodes CDR1 MNHEY and CDR2 SMNVEV (reference sequence). CDR3 DNA sequence: TGTGCCAGCAGTCCCTGGATCCTGGAGACCCAGTACTTC. Its translation: CASSPWILETQYF.

The chain couples TRBV11-2 to TRBJ1-1, with TRBD1 matching 10 bases. Losses at the gene ends were 4 bases for V and 12 bases for J; bases not matched to a gene: 17. This CDR3 contains 16 residues. Germline CDR1 is SGHAT and CDR2 is FQNNGV. CDR3 coding DNA: TGTGCCAGCAGCTCTCTGGGAAGGGACAGGGGAGGACCGACTTTCTTT. It codes for CASSSLGRDRGGPTFF.

The rearrangement links TRBV7-8 to TRBJ1-1; 7 bases agree with TRBD1. Germline V CDR1 and CDR2: SGHVS, FQNEAQ. The CDR3 length is 16 residues. The V gene end was trimmed by 5 bases and the J gene end by 3 bases; junction bases not matched to a gene: 12. The CDR3 region is CASSPPRARGDTEAFF. The CDR3 nucleotides read TGTGCCAGCAGCCCCCCACGGGCCAGGGGGGACACTGAAGCTTTCTTT.

V is TRBV7-2 and J is TRBJ1-2, with TRBD1 matching over 8 bases. The V segment lost 1 base and the J segment 7 bases; nucleotides outside the gene matches: 8. Germline V lookup: CDR1 SGHTA, CDR2 FQGNSA. The CDR3 contains 15 residues. The CDR3 DNA is TGTGCCAGCAGCTTAGGTAGTCAGGGGGCGCGTGGCTACACCTTC. This codes for CASSLGSQGARGYTF.

The V call is TRBV7-9, the J call TRBJ2-7; no reliable D call. CDR1 SEHNR and CDR2 FQNEAQ come from the germline V gene (reference sequence). Trimming took off 5 bases at V and 5 bases at J, with 19 bases between the two ends. CDR3 size: 15 residues. In DNA, the CDR3 is TGTGCCAGCAGCCCGACCGCGCCCTTAGGGAACGAGCAGTACTTC. Translated: CASSPTAPLGNEQYF.

The J gene is TRBJ2-4, the V gene TRBV27; 7 bases are a match to TRBD1. The CDR3 sequence is 15 residues long. With 6 bases clipped from V and 1 base from J, the junction kept 6 bases outside the gene matches. The germline V gene encodes CDR1 MNHEY and CDR2 SMNVEV (reference sequence). The DNA of the CDR3 is TGTGCCAGCAGACCAGGGACAGACGCCAAAAACATTCAGTACTTC. Amino acid sequence: CASRPGTDAKNIQYF.

The CDR3 DNA follows: TGTGCCAGTACTCCAGGGGTTTCCTACGAGCAGTACTTC. This encodes CASTPGVSYEQYF. This chain uses TRBV21-1 with TRBJ2-7; the table's D call, TRBD1, was not checked against the DNA. TRBV21-1 is assigned pseudogene status. CDR3 length: 13 amino acids.

V is TRBV28 and J is TRBJ2-7, with TRBD1 matching 7 bases. Losses at the gene ends were 3 bases for V and 5 bases for J; bases not matched to a gene: 10. Germline V gene sequence: CDR1 MDHEN, CDR2 SYDVKM. CDR3 size: 15 residues. The CDR3 protein is CASSFRGGGLNEQYF. The CDR3 DNA reads TGTGCCAGCAGTTTCAGAGGGGGCGGATTGAACGAGCAGTACTTC.